The 2 T cell receptor beta chains below come from one sample, sequenced in a study of cytomegalovirus exposure and HLA in healthy donors. The primer mix had 60 Vbeta and 13 Jbeta primers. Profiling relied on immunoSEQ multiplex PCR, and the TCRdb table lists in-frame clones only, not all of them. The sample lists some 120,000 clones; approximately 80% were seen once. The sample consisted of PBMCs. These receptors were collected from a man under 40 in good health and CMV-seronegative.

The chain carries TRBV9 and TRBJ2-2, with D perhaps TRBD2 (7 bases). The V gene's germline CDR1 is SGDLS and CDR2 YYNGEE. This CDR3 is 16 amino acids long. Trimming removed 6 bases at V and 1 base at J, with 16 bases between. The CDR3 here is CASTFGGAQNTGELFF. Written as DNA, the CDR3 is TGTGCCAGCACCTTTGGGGGGGCCCAGAACACCGGGGAGCTGTTTTTT.

The chain employs TRBV28 and TRBJ2-3, with D tentatively TRBD1 (7 bases). Germline CDR1 is MDHEN and CDR2 is SYDVKM. The CDR3 runs to 13 residues. Trimming took off 5 bases at V and 3 bases at J, with 9 bases between the two ends. The CDR3 nucleotides read TGTGCCAGCAGTGCAGGGGGGACAGATACGCAGTATTTT. Protein: CASSAGGTDTQYF.